Presented here are 32 T cell receptor beta chains from one specimen sequenced in a study of cytomegalovirus exposure and HLA in healthy donors. Amplification used 60 Vbeta primers and 13 Jbeta primers. Profiling relied on immunoSEQ multiplex PCR, and the TCRdb table lists in-frame clones only, not all of them. Of about 140,000 clones listed, about 80% are singletons. Sequences were obtained from PBMCs. These receptor sequences come from a woman between 40 and 50 years old in good health and CMV-seropositive.

J is TRBJ2-5 and V is TRBV7-2; TRBD2 matches 7 bases. Germline values: CDR1 SGHTA, CDR2 FQGNSA. Trimming took 3 bases from V and 4 from J; bases not matched to a gene: 5. The CDR3 extends over 14 amino acids. The DNA of the CDR3 is TGTGCCAGCAGCTTCTCAGCGGGAAGAGAGACCCAGTACTTC. As protein: CASSFSAGRETQYF.

The CDR3 here is CASRRGINSGNTIYF. CDR3 coding DNA: TGTGCCAGCCGGCGGGGGATAAACTCTGGAAACACCATATATTTT. This chain connects TRBV6-5 to TRBJ1-3, with a possible D match to TRBD1 (5 bases). The germline V gene has CDR1 MNHEY and CDR2 SVGAGI. Trimming removed 8 bases at V and 0 bases at J, with 14 bases between. The CDR3 length is 15 residues.

The table lists this clone with a count of one. The chain recombines TRBV6-1 with TRBJ2-7; possible D gene TRBD1, 6 bases. Germline values: CDR1 MNHNS, CDR2 SASEGT. The length of the CDR3 is 14 residues. Trimming left V 8 bases short and J 1 base short, with 15 bases between. This chain's CDR3 is CASSRAGESYEQYF. The DNA for the CDR3 is TGTGCCAGCTCTAGGGCAGGGGAGTCCTACGAGCAGTACTTC.

This chain joins TRBV2 and TRBJ1-5; perhaps TRBD1 as D (6 bases). This CDR3 region has 14 residues. V was pared by 5 bases and J by 7 bases, with 15 bases between. Germline CDR1 reads SNHLY; CDR2 reads FYNNEI. CDR3: CASSQQGSGQPQHF. CDR3 sequence (DNA): TGTGCCAGCAGTCAACAGGGATCGGGGCAGCCCCAGCATTTT. The full variable domain, completed using reference TRBV2 and TRBJ1-5, is EPEVTQTPSHQVTQMGQEVILRCVPISNHLYFYWYRQILGQKVEFLVSFYNNEISEKSEIFDDQFSVERPDGSNFTLKIRSTKLEDSAMYFCASSQQGSGQPQHFGDGTRLSIL.

CDR3 nucleotides: TGTGCCACCAGCAGAGGGACTAGCGGGAGCGGCACAGATACGCAGTATTTT. Residues: CATSRGTSGSGTDTQYF. The V gene is TRBV15, the J gene TRBJ2-3; TRBD2 agrees at 13 bases. The germline gives CDR1 LNHNV, CDR2 YYDKDF (reference sequence). The CDR3 contains 17 residues. Unmatched junction bases numbered 2, after V lost 1 base and J lost 1 base. Full variable domain (rest looked up from reference TRBV15 and TRBJ2-3): DAMVIQNPRYQVTQFGKPVTLSCSQTLNHNVMYWYQQKSSQAPKLLFHYYDKDFNNEADTPDNFQSRRPNTSFCFLDIRSPGLGDTAMYLCATSRGTSGSGTDTQYFGPGTRLTVL.

About this clone: A read error may account for a junction end that differs from germline. V usage is TRBV11-2 and J usage is TRBJ2-7; D remains unclear. Looked up from germline, CDR1 is SGHAT and CDR2 is FQNNGV. The CDR3 has 13 residues. As DNA, the CDR3 is TGTACCAGCAGCTTAGGCACATCCTACGAGCAGTACTTC. Protein sequence: CTSSLGTSYEQYF.

This clone was recorded once. The CDR3 coding sequence is TGTGCCAGCAGTTACTCCGGGACTAGGTTTTACGAGCAGTACTTC. Protein: CASSYSGTRFYEQYF. The rearrangement joins TRBV6-5 to TRBJ2-7; TRBD2 matches 8 bases. V dropped 0 bases and J dropped 4; count of bases not matched to a gene: 5. Germline lookup yields CDR1 MNHEY and CDR2 SVGAGI. The length of the CDR3 is 15 residues.

The chain has TRBV2 and TRBJ2-5, with 12 bases identical to TRBD2. V gave up 6 bases and J gave up 4 bases; unmatched junction bases: 9. The CDR3 covers 16 residues. Germline V gives CDR1 SNHLY, CDR2 FYNNEI. The CDR3 DNA reads as TGTGCCAGCAGCGGTGGGACTAGCGGGTTTGGAGAGACCCAGTACTTC. The encoded protein is CASSGGTSGFGETQYF.

A few counts support this clone. The chain recombines TRBV7-9 with TRBJ2-3, with D maybe TRBD1 (5 bases). V lost 7 bases and J lost 2, with 16 bases in between. The germline gives CDR1 SEHNR, CDR2 FQNEAQ (reference sequence). The CDR3 covers 15 residues. For the CDR3, the DNA is TGTGCCAGCACTAAGGGGTCCCTTTACACAGATACGCAGTATTTT. Residues: CASTKGSLYTDTQYF.

The rearrangement joins TRBV10-1 to TRBJ2-1, with 9 bases aligning to TRBD2. Trimming cost V 3 bases and J 9 bases; bases outside gene matches: 9. Germline V gene sequence: CDR1 WNHNN, CDR2 SYGVQD (reference sequence). The CDR3 runs to 15 residues. CDR3 region: CASSDGGRVRGEQFF. For the CDR3, the DNA is TGCGCCAGCAGTGACGGCGGGAGGGTCCGAGGTGAGCAGTTCTTC.

In regard to this clone: One end of the junction varies from germline; a read error may be responsible. This chain joins TRBV7-9 and TRBJ2-5, with no clear D. From germline, CDR1 is SEHNR and CDR2 FQNEAQ (reference sequence). The CDR3 totals 14 residues. The CDR3 loop is CASSRGDPQGTQYF. CDR3 nucleotides: TGTGCCAGCAGCCGAGGCGACCCGCAAGGGACCCAGTACTTC. Combining the CDR3 with reference TRBV7-9 and TRBJ2-5 gives the whole variable domain DTGVSQNPRHKITKRGQNVTFRCDPISEHNRLYWYRQTLGQGPEFLTYFQNEAQLEKSRLLSDRFSAERPKGSFSTLEIQRTEQGDSAMYLCASSRGDPQGTQYFGPGTRLLVL.

The chain employs TRBV11-2 and TRBJ2-1; 7 positions agree with TRBD2. This CDR3 region has 16 residues. Germline V gives CDR1 SGHAT, CDR2 FQNNGV. Trimming at V came to 4 bases and at J to 9 bases, leaving 15 bases not matched to a gene. CDR3 in amino acids: CASSSRGGSGRGEQFF. The CDR3 region has the DNA TGTGCCAGCAGCTCCCGAGGCGGGAGTGGACGGGGTGAGCAGTTCTTC.

This clone was recorded once. The rearrangement links TRBV5-1 to TRBJ2-3, with D possibly matching TRBD2 (5 bases). This CDR3 is built from 15 residues. V was cut by 7 bases and J by 2 bases, with 17 bases left in between. The germline V gene encodes CDR1 SGHRS and CDR2 YFSETQ. CDR3 in amino acids: CASRRGFSYTDTQYF. The DNA of the CDR3 is TGCGCCAGCCGACGAGGGTTCTCCTACACAGATACGCAGTATTTT. The full variable domain, in which reference TRBV5-1 and TRBJ2-3 provide the parts outside the CDR3, is KAGVTQTPRYLIKTRGQQVTLSCSPISGHRSVSWYQQTPGQGLQFLFEYFSETQRNKGNFPGRFSGRQFSNSRSEMNVSTLELGDSALYLCASRRGFSYTDTQYFGPGTRLTVL.

The chain employs TRBV18 and TRBJ2-4, with D perhaps matching TRBD1 (5 bases). The germline V and J ends were trimmed by 4 bases and 2 bases, with 12 bases remaining between them. This CDR3 comprises 15 residues. Per germline, CDR1 KGHSH and CDR2 LQKENI. The CDR3 nucleotides read TGTGCCAGCTCACTCATAAGGGGTACCAAAAACATTCAGTACTTC. This gives the protein CASSLIRGTKNIQYF.

This clone has just a few counts. V and J are TRBV5-6 and TRBJ2-5; possible D gene TRBD2, 5 bases. V was shortened by 5 bases and J by 4 bases, with 15 bases between the two germline ends. The CDR3 runs to 14 residues. Germline V gene data show CDR1 as SGHDT and CDR2 as YYEEEE. CDR3 DNA: TGTGCCAGCAGTTCCGGAGCTAGCTTAGAGACCCAGTACTTC. Translating it yields CASSSGASLETQYF.

CDR3 in amino acids: CASSPLPTLETQYF. The DNA for the CDR3 is TGTGCCAGCTCACCACTCCCGACTTTGGAGACCCAGTACTTC. This sequence joins TRBV18 and TRBJ2-5, with D unclear. Germline V gives CDR1 KGHSH, CDR2 LQKENI. Trimming stripped 1 base from V and 5 bases from J, with 11 bases between. CDR3 size: 14 residues.

This chain joins TRBV28 and TRBJ2-1, with 8 bases identical to TRBD2. In germline, CDR1 is MDHEN, CDR2 SYDVKM. The CDR3 length is 17 residues. Trimming took 5 bases from V and 0 from J; bases not matched to a gene: 9. Here the CDR3 DNA reads TGTGCCAGCAGTACTAGCGGAGCCCCCCGCTCCTACAATGAGCAGTTCTTC. Translated: CASSTSGAPRSYNEQFF.

The CDR3 spells CASSDFRGDTQYF. CDR3 DNA sequence: TGTGCCAGCAGTGACTTCAGGGGAGATACGCAGTATTTT. The V gene is TRBV25-1, the J gene TRBJ2-3; D perhaps matches TRBD1 (6 bases). Trimming pared 3 bases from V and 5 bases from J, leaving 9 bases between. Germline V gene lookup returns CDR1 MGHDK and CDR2 SYGVNS. The CDR3 length is 13 residues. The full variable domain, with the rest looked up from reference TRBV25-1 and TRBJ2-3, is EADIYQTPRYLVIGTGKKITLECSQTMGHDKMYWYQQDPGMELHLIHYSYGVNSTEKGDLSSESTVSRIRTEHFPLTLESARPSHTSQYLCASSDFRGDTQYFGPGTRLTVL.

J is TRBJ2-2 and V is TRBV19; D remains ambiguous. CDR1 is LNHDA, CDR2 SQIVND, per germline (reference sequence). V lost 3 bases and J lost 2, with 10 bases in between. The CDR3 has 15 amino acids. The CDR3 is CASSIFSTNTGELFF. CDR3 coding DNA: TGTGCCAGTAGTATTTTTAGCACAAACACCGGGGAGCTGTTTTTT.

This clone was counted only a few times. The V call is TRBV2, the J call TRBJ2-7; no clear D gene. CDR1 is SNHLY, CDR2 FYNNEI, per germline. V was shortened by 1 base and J by 6 bases, with 10 bases between the two germline ends. The CDR3 contains 13 residues. CDR3 in amino acids: CASSEVERGEQYF. The CDR3 region has the DNA TGTGCCAGCAGTGAAGTGGAGAGAGGCGAGCAGTACTTC.

This chain uses TRBV6-5 with TRBJ2-3; no firm D call. The CDR3 is 13 residues long. V was pared by 11 bases and J by 1 base, with 13 bases between. CDR1 and CDR2 from the germline V gene are MNHEY and SVGAGI. This chain's CDR3 is CASPPLGTDTQYF. DNA of the CDR3: TGTGCCTCGCCCCCCCTAGGCACAGATACGCAGTATTTT.

V and J are TRBV9 and TRBJ2-3, with 9 bases identical to TRBD2. This CDR3 has 18 residues. Looked up from germline, CDR1 is SGDLS and CDR2 is YYNGEE. V lost 0 bases, J lost 3 bases, and 11 bases stayed unmatched. The CDR3 region is CASSVAPSLLAGTDTQYF. In DNA, the CDR3 is TGTGCCAGCAGCGTAGCCCCATCTCTTCTAGCGGGGACAGATACGCAGTATTTT.

This chain uses TRBV7-2 with TRBJ1-1; D may be TRBD1 (6 bases). V was shortened by 5 bases and J by 4 bases, with 14 bases between the two germline ends. The CDR3 consists of 14 residues. Germline values: CDR1 SGHTA, CDR2 FQGNSA. The CDR3 is CASSLTTGSTEAFF. The CDR3 nucleotides read TGTGCCAGCAGCCTAACCACAGGGTCCACTGAAGCTTTCTTT.

The rearrangement joins TRBV2 to TRBJ1-2, with 9 bases fitting TRBD1. There are 14 residues in the CDR3. The V and J ends lost 5 bases and 6 bases, in that order; junction bases with no gene match: 7. Germline CDR1 SNHLY, CDR2 FYNNEI. CDR3 protein: CASSPTGGTHGYTF. CDR3 sequence (DNA): TGTGCCAGCAGTCCTACAGGGGGCACGCATGGCTACACCTTC.

The chain recombines TRBV7-9 with TRBJ2-7; 10 nucleotides agree with TRBD1. This CDR3 region has 15 residues. Germline loops: CDR1 SEHNR, CDR2 FQNEAQ (reference sequence). With 2 bases clipped from V and 4 bases from J, the junction kept 5 bases outside the gene matches. The chain's CDR3 is CASSLLGQGSYEQYF. As DNA, the CDR3 is TGTGCCAGCAGCTTACTGGGACAGGGGAGTTACGAGCAGTACTTC. The variable domain in full, with the rest retrieved from reference TRBV7-9 and TRBJ2-7, is DTGVSQNPRHKITKRGQNVTFRCDPISEHNRLYWYRQTLGQGPEFLTYFQNEAQLEKSRLLSDRFSAERPKGSFSTLEIQRTEQGDSAMYLCASSLLGQGSYEQYFGPGTRLTVT.

The CDR3 coding sequence is TGTGCCAGTAGTATAGGGGGCTGGTCTAATGAAAAACTGTTTTTT. This encodes CASSIGGWSNEKLFF. The chain uses TRBV19 and TRBJ1-4; tentatively, D is TRBD1 (5 bases). Germline loops: CDR1 LNHDA, CDR2 SQIVND (reference sequence). This CDR3 is built from 15 residues. The V gene lost 1 base and the J gene lost 3 bases, with 9 bases spanning the gap.

In this sample, this clone turned up once. The V call is TRBV6-5, the J call TRBJ2-7; D call uncertain. V lost 2 bases, J lost 0 bases, and 8 bases lay in between. This CDR3 region has 14 residues. Germline CDR1 and CDR2: MNHEY and SVGAGI. The CDR3 sequence is CASSYTLSSYEQYF. In DNA, the CDR3 is TGTGCCAGCAGTTACACCCTGAGCTCCTACGAGCAGTACTTC.

The chain employs TRBV13 and TRBJ2-1, with 10 bases identical to TRBD1. This CDR3 has 15 residues. With V trimmed by 0 bases and J by 8 bases, 4 bases remained unmatched. In germline, CDR1 is PRHDT, CDR2 FYEKMQ (reference sequence). The CDR3, as DNA: TGTGCCAGCAGCTTAGGTGGGACAGGGGTCGATGAGCAGTTCTTC. Residues: CASSLGGTGVDEQFF.

The CDR3 coding sequence is TGTGCCAGTAGTATAGATCCGACAGTCACTGAAGCTTTCTTT. It encodes CASSIDPTVTEAFF. The chain carries TRBV19 and TRBJ1-1, with a possible D match to TRBD1 (5 bases). V was clipped by 0 bases and J by 4 bases, with 9 bases between them. Germline assignment: CDR1 LNHDA and CDR2 SQIVND (reference sequence). The CDR3 spans 14 residues.

This clone came up once. V gene TRBV28 combines with J gene TRBJ2-2; D possibly corresponds to TRBD1 (5 bases). The CDR3 has 14 residues. V was clipped by 6 bases and J by 4 bases, with 12 bases between them. Per germline, CDR1 MDHEN and CDR2 SYDVKM. The CDR3 protein is CASSGQISTGELFF. The CDR3 bases are TGTGCCAGCAGCGGACAAATTTCCACCGGGGAGCTGTTTTTT.

This clone has more than one count but fewer than ten. The J gene is TRBJ2-3, the V gene TRBV28; D is possibly TRBD1 (6 bases). The CDR3 has 18 residues. Trimming took 5 bases from V and 1 from J, leaving 22 bases between them. Looked up from germline, CDR1 is MDHEN and CDR2 is SYDVKM. CDR3 in amino acids: CASSPGQPRGSGTDTQYF. CDR3 sequence (DNA): TGTGCCAGCAGTCCGGGACAACCCCGCGGTTCCGGCACAGATACGCAGTATTTT.

The V gene is TRBV7-2, the J gene TRBJ1-5; D call uncertain. Germline V CDR1 and CDR2: SGHTA, FQGNSA. The CDR3 sequence is 15 residues long. V was clipped by 3 bases and J by 3 bases, with 12 bases between them. DNA for the CDR3: TGTGCCAGCAGCTTCGAAAGTACTAACAATCAGCCCCAGCATTTT. Its protein is CASSFESTNNQPQHF.